A selection of T cell receptor beta chains follows, all from one sample in a study of shared clonotypes between healthy human individuals. TCRdb's copy holds only in-frame clones and misses some; the assay was immunoSEQ multiplex PCR. Of some 2.4 million clones in the sample, roughly 93% were seen once. The sequenced material came from naive CD4+ T cells from PBMCs. Receptors were obtained from a man aged 18 to 35 in good health. Some clones in this sample may be carry-over from other donors' samples. CDR3s include the opening cysteine and the closing phenylalanine or tryptophan. The D gene is left open where the match is weak. Clone size is not always given. Where it is, it says once, few, many or a class for expanded clones.

size	D	V	J	DNA	CDR3
once	NA	TRBV5-1	TRBJ1-1	TGCGCCAGCAGCTCGGAGGGGGTTCGAACTGAAGCTTTCTTT	CASSSEGVRTEAFF
NA	NA	TRBV6-1	TRBJ2-2	TGTGCCAGCGCAATGACGGGGGCGGGAGTAGGGGAGCTGTTTTTT	CASAMTGAGVGELFF
NA	NA	TRBV6-1	TRBJ1-1	TGTGCCAGCAGTGAATCCCGCGGGACCGAAGCTTTCTTT	CASSESRGTEAFF
few	NA	TRBV29-1	TRBJ1-1	TGCAGCGGGATGGCGCCGTGGGGCACTGAAGCTTTCTTT	CSGMAPWGTEAFF
NA	NA	TRBV7-9	TRBJ1-2	TGTGCCAGCAGCTTTCAGGGGAGTGGCTACACCTTC	CASSFQGSGYTF
NA	TRBD1	TRBV15	TRBJ1-4	TGTGCCACCAGCAGAGACAGGGGGCTGTACGAAAAACTGTTTTTT	CATSRDRGLYEKLFF
NA	TRBD1	TRBV9	TRBJ1-4	TGTGCCAGCAGCGCTAGTCCCGGGACAGGGTTGGAAAAACTGTTTTTT	CASSASPGTGLEKLFF
NA	TRBD2	TRBV6-5	TRBJ2-7	TGTGCCAGCACGGGGGGACCGCCCTACGAGCAGTACTTC	CASTGGPPYEQYF
NA	NA	TRBV19	TRBJ2-7	TGTGCCAGTAGTAAAGGCACCTCAGCGGCCAACTCCTACGAGCAGTACTTC	CASSKGTSAANSYEQYF
once	TRBD1	TRBV6-5	TRBJ1-2	TGTGCCAGCAGTCTTCGGGGACAGGGAATCTATGGCTACACCTTC	CASSLRGQGIYGYTF
NA	NA	TRBV5-4	TRBJ2-7	TGTGCCAGCAGCTTGGCCTACCCCGCTGTGGAGCAGTACTTC	CASSLAYPAVEQYF
few	TRBD1	TRBV29-1	TRBJ1-1	TGCAGCGTGCTCCGGGACAGGGGTATGAACACTGAAGCTTTCTTT	CSVLRDRGMNTEAFF
NA	NA	TRBV6-1	TRBJ2-2	TGTGCCAGCAGTGAAGTCCCAGGCGTATACACCGGGGAGCTGTTTTTT	CASSEVPGVYTGELFF
NA	NA	TRBV5-5	TRBJ2-3	TGTGCCAGCAGCTCCATCACTAGCACAGATACGCAGTATTTT	CASSSITSTDTQYF
NA	NA	TRBV19	TRBJ1-1	TGTGCCAGTAGTATAGTGGTTAGGAGGGCACCGAACACTGAAGCTTTCTTT	CASSIVVRRAPNTEAFF
NA	TRBD1	TRBV9	TRBJ1-5	TGTGCCAGCAGCACCACGGGACAGCCAAATCAGCCCCAGCATTTT	CASSTTGQPNQPQHF
NA	TRBD1	TRBV6-5	TRBJ1-6	TGTGCCAGCAGCCCCGGGACAGGGGTCTCACCCCTCCACTTT	CASSPGTGVSPLHF
NA	NA	TRBV27	TRBJ2-1	TGTGCCAGCAGTTCCTTGGAGCGAAGCGCCAAGAAATACTACAATGAGCAGTTCTTC	CASSSLERSAKKYYNEQFF
once	NA	TRBV19	TRBJ2-5	TGTGCCAGTAGTATTTCAGACAGCCAAGAGACCCAGTACTTC	CASSISDSQETQYF
NA	NA	TRBV5-4	TRBJ2-7	TGTGCCAGCAGCTTGGGGAGGACAGCATACGAGCAGTACTTC	CASSLGRTAYEQYF
NA	TRBD2	TRBV5-4	TRBJ2-2	TGTGCCAGCAGCGGGGGAAGTACCGGGACTAGTCATCACTTCACCGGGGAGCTGTTTTTT	CASSGGSTGTSHHFTGELFF
NA	NA	TRBV6-5	TRBJ1-3	TGTGCCAGCAGTTACGGGGGGGGCGGAAACACCATATATTTT	CASSYGGGGNTIYF
NA	NA	TRBV18	TRBJ1-4	TGTGCCAGCTCACCAGGCGGAGACGAAAAACTGTTTTTT	CASSPGGDEKLFF
NA	TRBD1	TRBV10-3	TRBJ1-6	TGTGCCATCAGTGGGGGCAGGGGGCTCTCACCCCTCCACTTT	CAISGGRGLSPLHF
NA	NA	TRBV28	TRBJ2-3	TGTGCCAGCAACCTGAGCACAGATACGCAGTATTTT	CASNLSTDTQYF
NA	TRBD2	TRBV14	TRBJ2-3	TGTGCCAGCAGCCAATCACTAGCGGGAGCAGATACGCAGTATTTT	CASSQSLAGADTQYF
NA	NA	TRBV7-6	TRBJ2-5	TGTGCCAGCAGCTTTCAGATCGGGAAGAACCAAGAGACCCAGTACTTC	CASSFQIGKNQETQYF
NA	TRBD2	TRBV29-1	TRBJ2-1	TGCACCGATGAAGGGACTAGCGGGAGGTCCTACAATGAGCAGTTCTTC	CTDEGTSGRSYNEQFF
NA	NA	TRBV7-8	TRBJ2-7	TGTGCCAGCAGCCCCAGGTCGGGAGAGTACGAGCAGTACTTC	CASSPRSGEYEQYF
NA	TRBD1	TRBV11-2	TRBJ1-2	TGTGCCAGCAGCTCAATACTCCGGGACAGGCCGCGGGACTATGGCTACACCTTC	CASSSILRDRPRDYGYTF
NA	TRBD2	TRBV7-2	TRBJ2-2	TGTGCCAGCAGCTTACTAGCGGGAGCTTACACCGGGGAGCTGTTTTTT	CASSLLAGAYTGELFF
few	NA	TRBV4-3	TRBJ1-1	TGCGCCAGCAGCCAAGATAAGGGGTATGAAGCTTTCTTT	CASSQDKGYEAFF
NA	NA	TRBV18	TRBJ1-2	TGTGCCAGCTCACAGGGGTTGTCCTATGGCTACACCTTC	CASSQGLSYGYTF
NA	TRBD1	TRBV19	TRBJ1-2	TGTGCCAGTAGCCAATTACCGGGACAGGGGAGAAACTATGGCTACACCTTC	CASSQLPGQGRNYGYTF
NA	TRBD2	TRBV14	TRBJ2-3	TGTGCCAGCAGCCGATCCCGGACGGGACTAGCTATAGATACGCAGTATTTT	CASSRSRTGLAIDTQYF
NA	TRBD1	TRBV5-4	TRBJ1-4	TGTGCCAGCCAACAGGGGGCAGAGGAAAAACTGTTTTTT	CASQQGAEEKLFF
NA	NA	TRBV28	TRBJ2-7	TGTGCCAGCAGTCGACAGTTTCTAAACGAGCAGTACTTC	CASSRQFLNEQYF
NA	NA	TRBV28	TRBJ1-2	TGTGCCAGCAGCCCGGCCCGTATCGACTATGGCTACACCTTC	CASSPARIDYGYTF
NA	TRBD1	TRBV7-9	TRBJ2-3	TGTGCCAGCAGCTTGGGGCACAGGGGAAGGGGCACAGATACGCAGTATTTT	CASSLGHRGRGTDTQYF
NA	NA	TRBV28	TRBJ2-3	TGTGCCAGCAGTTTAGCCTCCCCCGGTCCAGATACGCAGTATTTT	CASSLASPGPDTQYF
NA	NA	TRBV18	TRBJ1-5	TGTGCCCCAGAACGGGCCCCAACTCAGCCCCAGCATTTT	CAPERAPTQPQHF
NA	TRBD1	TRBV28	TRBJ2-3	TGTGCCAGCAGTTGGGACAGACGAAGCACAGATACGCAGTATTTT	CASSWDRRSTDTQYF
NA	NA	TRBV10-2	TRBJ1-1	TGCGCCAGCAGGGGGCTGGGGGGCGAGTCGGCGGCTTTCTTT	CASRGLGGESAAFF
NA	NA	TRBV2	TRBJ1-1	TGTGCCAGCAGGGCCGCGTGGGGAGGGGCTGAAGCTTTCTTT	CASRAAWGGAEAFF
NA	NA	TRBV7-9	TRBJ2-3	TGTGCCAGCAGCTTAGGACAGGCGACTAGCACAGATACGCAGTATTTT	CASSLGQATSTDTQYF
NA	NA	TRBV27	TRBJ1-1	TGTGCCAGCAGCCGTGGGGGGAACACTGAAGCTTTCTTT	CASSRGGNTEAFF
NA	TRBD1	TRBV11-3	TRBJ2-7	TGTGCCAGCAGCACAGGGGGAACCGAGCAGTACTTC	CASSTGGTEQYF
NA	TRBD1	TRBV5-4	TRBJ2-7	TGTGCCAGCAGCCCGCAGGGACAGCAATACTACGAGCAGTACTTC	CASSPQGQQYYEQYF
NA	TRBD2	TRBV6-5	TRBJ2-7	TGTGCCAGCAATCCTAACGGGAGGCCCTACGAGCAGTACTTC	CASNPNGRPYEQYF
NA	TRBD1	TRBV2	TRBJ1-6	TGTGCCAGCTCGGGACAGTTCTCCCATTCACCCCTCCACTTT	CASSGQFSHSPLHF
NA	NA	TRBV28	TRBJ1-3	TGTGCCAGCAGTTTAGCGGTGCCCTCTGGAAACACCATATATTTT	CASSLAVPSGNTIYF
once	NA	TRBV19	TRBJ2-7	TGTGCCAGTAGTATAAATCTTAGAGCGTCCTACGAGCAGTACTTC	CASSINLRASYEQYF
NA	NA	TRBV7-2	TRBJ2-3	TGTGCCAGCAGTATATACGCCCCGGGCGTTTGGACCACAGATACGCAGTATTTT	CASSIYAPGVWTTDTQYF
NA	NA	TRBV6-5	TRBJ1-1	TGTGCCAGCAGCCACCAAACTATGGGGACTGAAGCTTTCTTT	CASSHQTMGTEAFF
NA	TRBD1	TRBV19	TRBJ1-1	TGTGCCAGTAGTATCCAAGGACAGGACACTGAAGCTTTCTTT	CASSIQGQDTEAFF
NA	TRBD1	TRBV18	TRBJ1-3	TGTGCCAGCTCACAAGGGACAGGGGTCTCTGGAAACACCATATATTTT	CASSQGTGVSGNTIYF
NA	NA	TRBV27	TRBJ2-2	TGTGCCAGCACCTCCCTCAGGACATGGGGCGGGGAGCTGTTTTTT	CASTSLRTWGGELFF
once	NA	TRBV28	TRBJ1-1	TGTGCCAGCAGTTTCGCGGGCGAGATGAACACTGAAGCTTTCTTT	CASSFAGEMNTEAFF
NA	NA	TRBV28	TRBJ2-1	TGTGCCAGCAGTTTATCCCTATTCCTGGGATATGAGCAGTTCTTC	CASSLSLFLGYEQFF